The present TCR beta chain was sequenced within a study of cytomegalovirus exposure and HLA in healthy donors. Across the study: Of some 360 genotyped donors, 65% to 85% clustered with self-reported Caucasian donors. Study results and caveats: Analyses of presence and absence presupposed an approximately uniform sequencing depth across donors. A few V segments could not be told apart, such as TRBV6-2 and TRBV6-3, and were left out.

V trimming: 2 bases; J trimming: 6 bases; junction bases outside the gene matches: 6. The CDR3 totals 14 residues. In germline, CDR1 is MNHEY, CDR2 SVGAGI. The PCR was carried out with 60 Vbeta primers and 13 Jbeta primers. Method: immunoSEQ multiplex PCR; TCRdb's copy keeps in-frame clones and lacks some. The data hold about 220,000 clones, with roughly 88% observed a single time. Nominally healthy donors provided the samples, though records likely missed some immune exposures. On this clone itself: Its antigen is not identified.

Sequencing was carried out using PBMCs. This sequence originates from a boy younger than 10 in good health and CMV-seronegative. The chain uses TRBV6-5 and TRBJ2-7, with 8 bases identical to TRBD1. The CDR3 region is CASSYARTGPEQYF. The CDR3 DNA reads as TGTGCCAGCAGTTACGCCCGGACAGGGCCCGAGCAGTACTTC.